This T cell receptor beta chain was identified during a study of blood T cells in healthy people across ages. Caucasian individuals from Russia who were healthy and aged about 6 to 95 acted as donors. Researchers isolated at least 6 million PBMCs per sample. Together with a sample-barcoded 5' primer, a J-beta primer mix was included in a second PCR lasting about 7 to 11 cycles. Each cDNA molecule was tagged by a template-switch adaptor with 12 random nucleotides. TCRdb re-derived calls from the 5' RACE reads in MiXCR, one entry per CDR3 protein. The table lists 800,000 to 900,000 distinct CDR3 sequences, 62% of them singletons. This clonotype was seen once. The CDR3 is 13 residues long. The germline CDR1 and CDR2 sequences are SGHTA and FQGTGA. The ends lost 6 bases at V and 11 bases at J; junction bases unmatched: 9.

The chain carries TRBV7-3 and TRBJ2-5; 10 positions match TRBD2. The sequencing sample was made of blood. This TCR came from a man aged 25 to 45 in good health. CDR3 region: CASRTGLADEQYF. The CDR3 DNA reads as TGTGCCAGCAGAACCGGACTAGCGGATGAGCAGTACTTC.